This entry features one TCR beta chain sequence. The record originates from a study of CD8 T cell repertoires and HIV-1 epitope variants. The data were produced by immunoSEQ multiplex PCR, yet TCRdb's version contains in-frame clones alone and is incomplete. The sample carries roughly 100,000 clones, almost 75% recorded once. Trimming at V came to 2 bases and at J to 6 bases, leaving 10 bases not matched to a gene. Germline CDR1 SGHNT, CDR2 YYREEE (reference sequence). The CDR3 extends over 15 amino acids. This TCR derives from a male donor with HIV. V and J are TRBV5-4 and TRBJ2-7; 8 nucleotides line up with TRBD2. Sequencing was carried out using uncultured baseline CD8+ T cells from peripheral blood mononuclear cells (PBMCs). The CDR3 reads CASSFGAAGGGEQYF. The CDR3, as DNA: TGTGCCAGCAGCTTCGGTGCGGCGGGAGGAGGCGAGCAGTACTTC.